The next 28 T cell receptor beta chains were all read from a single sample in a study of T-cell reconstitution after alpha-beta-depleted transplantation in children. TCRbeta library construction was performed incorporating unique molecular identifiers. Via MiXCR, TCRdb re-called the PCR reads, giving one row per CDR3 protein. The sample holds around 580,000 distinct CDR3 sequences, about 21% seen once. Material: PBMCs, mostly from graft donor cells, obtained 360 days after TCRalphabeta/CD19-depleted stem cell transplant. All receptors derive from a boy under two years old who had a stem cell transplant for acute myeloid leukemia, so the T cells may come from the graft donor.

This clonotype was seen ten or more times. V usage is TRBV12-3 or TRBV12-4 and J usage is TRBJ1-2, with D perhaps TRBD1 (5 bases). The CDR3 consists of 16 residues. Trimming removed 4 bases from V and 6 bases from J, with 21 bases in between. In DNA form, the CDR3 reads TGTGCCAGCAGTTCCCTTGGGGCAGTCGAGGGTCATGGCTACACCTTC. The encoded protein is CASSSLGAVEGHGYTF.

This clonotype was recorded many times. The chain links TRBV24-1 to TRBJ2-1; 7 bases are shared with TRBD1. This CDR3 region has 15 residues. V was pared by 5 bases and J by 5 bases, with 8 bases of the junction left unmatched. From germline, CDR1 is KGHDR and CDR2 SFDVKD. The CDR3: CATSGADRDHNEQFF. The CDR3 nucleotides are TGTGCCACCAGTGGCGCCGACAGGGACCACAATGAGCAGTTCTTC.

The J gene is TRBJ2-1, the V gene TRBV3-1, with a tentative D call TRBD2 (6 bases). Germline CDR1 and CDR2: LGHDT and YNNKEL (reference sequence). V lost 5 bases and J lost 8, with 19 bases in between. The CDR3 extends over 15 amino acids. The CDR3 spells CASSSWRGEGHEQFF. The CDR3 DNA sequence: TGTGCCAGCAGCTCATGGAGGGGCGAAGGCCATGAGCAGTTCTTC.

At least ten counts were recorded for this clonotype. The chain has TRBV5-1 and TRBJ2-6; D gene unclear. Germline assignment: CDR1 SGHRS and CDR2 YFSETQ. With 4 bases removed from V and 0 bases from J, the gap between germline ends came to 8 bases. The CDR3 loop spans 15 amino acids. The CDR3 nucleotides read TGCGCCAGCAGCCCACCATTCTCTGGGGCCAACGTCCTGACTTTC. It specifies CASSPPFSGANVLTF.

In DNA, the CDR3 is TGTGCCAGCAGTTTAGACCTCACGAACATCCCGAATCAGCCCCAGCATTTT. Its translation is CASSLDLTNIPNQPQHF. The rearrangement uses TRBV28 and TRBJ1-5; D unresolved. In germline, CDR1 is MDHEN, CDR2 SYDVKM. This CDR3 has 17 residues. Trimming pared 2 bases from V and 4 bases from J, leaving 18 bases between.

The J gene is TRBJ1-2, the V gene TRBV12-3 or TRBV12-4; a weak D match, TRBD1 (5 bases). This CDR3 has 13 amino acids. Trimming cost V 2 bases and J 3 bases, with 7 bases left between them. CDR3 sequence reads: CASSLIGDYGYTF. In DNA, the CDR3 is TGTGCCAGCAGTTTAATAGGGGACTATGGCTACACCTTC.

This chain joins TRBV7-3 and TRBJ2-7; 10 nucleotides align to TRBD1. V trimming: 1 base; J trimming: 4 bases; junction bases outside the gene matches: 13. CDR3 length equals 18 residues. CDR1 SGHTA and CDR2 FQGTGA come from the germline V gene. The CDR3 sequence is CASSLRLWRGTGAYEQYF. CDR3 coding DNA: TGTGCCAGCAGCTTAAGACTATGGAGGGGGACAGGGGCGTACGAGCAGTACTTC.

This clonotype was picked up a small number of times. The chain couples TRBV5-4 to TRBJ2-7; D unresolved. Trimming pared 0 bases from V and 3 bases from J, leaving 7 bases between. Germline CDR1 is SGHNT and CDR2 is YYREEE (reference sequence). CDR3 size: 13 residues. CDR3 amino acids: CASSLAGYYEQYV. The CDR3 nucleotides are TGTGCCAGCAGCTTGGCCGGATACTACGAGCAGTACGTC.

This chain connects TRBV10-3 to TRBJ1-2; possible D gene TRBD1, 6 bases. V lost 8 bases, J lost 3 bases, and 22 bases lay in between. Germline V gives CDR1 ENHRY, CDR2 SYGVKD. The CDR3 is 16 amino acids. The CDR3 DNA follows: TGTGCCATCTGCCGTGGGCCAGGGGCTGACTACTATGGCTACACCTTC. This codes for CAICRGPGADYYGYTF.

This clonotype has just a few counts. The rearrangement uses TRBV24-1 and TRBJ2-3; TRBD2 matches at 8 bases. In germline, CDR1 is KGHDR, CDR2 SFDVKD. The CDR3 extends over 15 amino acids. V gave up 4 bases and J gave up 5 bases; unmatched junction bases: 7. This CDR3 reads CATSEIRGGGDTQYF. The CDR3 DNA reads as TGTGCCACCAGTGAGATCCGGGGGGGAGGAGATACGCAGTATTTT.

Ten or more counts support this clonotype. The chain is built from TRBV19 and TRBJ1-1, with D unresolved. This CDR3 spans 13 amino acids. In germline, CDR1 is LNHDA, CDR2 SQIVND (reference sequence). The ends were cut back, 7 bases at V and 3 bases at J, with 12 bases in the middle. The CDR3 loop reads CASTSRQYTEAFF. The CDR3, as DNA: TGTGCCAGTACCAGCAGGCAGTACACTGAAGCTTTCTTT.

This chain joins TRBV2 and TRBJ2-4; D tentatively fits TRBD1 or TRBD2 (6 bases each). The V end was cut by 3 bases, the J end by 8 bases, with 14 bases between. From germline, CDR1 is SNHLY and CDR2 FYNNEI. This CDR3 has 14 residues. DNA for the CDR3: TGTGCCAGCAGTGACCAGGGGAGGAGGTACATTCAGTACTTC. This gives the protein CASSDQGRRYIQYF.

The chain is built from TRBV20-1 and TRBJ2-2, with D possibly TRBD2 on 6 matching bases. The germline CDR1 and CDR2 sequences are DFQATT and SNEGSKA (reference sequence). The CDR3 length is 15 residues. Trimming stripped 2 bases from V and 0 bases from J, with 10 bases between. The CDR3 sequence: CSARPPGANTGELFF. The CDR3 DNA reads TGCAGTGCTAGACCCCCGGGAGCGAACACCGGGGAGCTGTTTTTT.

This clonotype showed up many times. The CDR3 reads CASSTRTGAHEQYF. In DNA, the CDR3 is TGTGCCAGCAGCACACGGACGGGGGCCCACGAGCAGTACTTC. J is TRBJ2-7 and V is TRBV7-9; D possibly uses TRBD1 or TRBD2 (6 bases each). Trimming cost V 5 bases and J 5 bases, with 16 bases left between them. The CDR3 length is 14 residues. Per germline, CDR1 SEHNR and CDR2 FQNEAQ (reference sequence).

This chain joins TRBV20-1 and TRBJ1-1; the match to TRBD1 covers 8 bases. V shed 6 bases, J shed 1 base, and the junction held 4 bases outside the gene matches. Germline lookup yields CDR1 DFQATT and CDR2 SNEGSKA (reference sequence). The CDR3 is 13 amino acids. This chain's CDR3 is CSAPDRANTEAFF. The DNA for the CDR3 is TGCAGTGCCCCGGACAGGGCGAACACTGAAGCTTTCTTT.

The sample holds a few counts of this clonotype. The rearrangement joins TRBV20-1 to TRBJ2-7, with 9 bases aligning to TRBD1. The CDR3 length is 14 residues. With 3 bases clipped from V and 2 bases from J, the junction kept 5 bases outside the gene matches. Germline-derived CDR1 and CDR2 are DFQATT and SNEGSKA (reference sequence). This CDR3 reads CSASGWDRAYEQYF. The CDR3 coding sequence is TGCAGTGCTAGCGGTTGGGACAGGGCCTACGAGCAGTACTTC.

Ten or more counts support this clonotype. CDR3 residues: CASSSFRQGWAGELFF. CDR3 DNA sequence: TGTGCCAGCAGCTCCTTCCGACAGGGCTGGGCCGGGGAGCTGTTTTTT. This rearrangement joins TRBV5-5 to TRBJ2-2, with 7 bases aligning to TRBD1. CDR3 length: 16 residues. The germline gives CDR1 SGHKS, CDR2 YYEKEE (reference sequence). After removal of 3 bases from V and 6 bases from J, the junction contained 11 bases not matched to a gene.

The sample holds many counts of this clonotype. This chain uses TRBV20-1 with TRBJ2-7, with D possibly called TRBD1 or TRBD2 (5 bases each). The CDR3 totals 13 residues. V shed 0 bases and J shed 2 bases, with 8 bases lying between them. Germline lookup yields CDR1 DFQATT and CDR2 SNEGSKA (reference sequence). The CDR3 region is CSARDRGPYEQYV. The CDR3 DNA follows: TGCAGTGCTAGAGATCGGGGCCCCTACGAGCAGTACGTC.

In this sample, this clonotype turned up many times. The gene calls are TRBV6-5 and TRBJ1-6; 9 positions agree with TRBD1. Germline V lookup: CDR1 MNHEY, CDR2 SVGAGI. Germline trimming cut 6 bases from V and 7 bases from J; bases unmatched to any gene: 4. The CDR3 is 14 amino acids. In DNA, the CDR3 is TGTGCCAGCAGCCGGGACAGGGAAAATTCACCCCTCCACTTT. It specifies CASSRDRENSPLHF.

The table lists this clonotype with a few counts. The chain joins TRBV27 to TRBJ2-3; 8 bases are shared with TRBD2. V lost 2 bases and J lost 2; bases outside the gene matches: 3. In germline, CDR1 is MNHEY, CDR2 SMNVEV (reference sequence). CDR3 length: 15 amino acids. In DNA, the CDR3 is TGTGCCAGCAGTTTAAGTAGCGGGGACACAGATACGCAGTATTTT. This translates into CASSLSSGDTDTQYF.

The sample holds a few counts of this clonotype. Here the CDR3 reads CASSPLAGEDEQYF. As DNA, the CDR3 is TGTGCCAGCTCACCACTGGCAGGTGAAGACGAGCAGTACTTC. This chain links TRBV18 with TRBJ2-7; no firm D call. Deletions cut 1 base from V and 5 bases from J, with 12 bases between. CDR1 is KGHSH and CDR2 is LQKENI in the germline V gene. The CDR3 sequence is 14 residues long.

This clonotype was seen only a few times. One end of the junction is discordant with germline, which a read error may explain. The gene calls are TRBV20-1 and TRBJ2-3, with TRBD2 matching over 8 bases. The CDR3 runs to 15 residues. CDR1 is DFQATT and CDR2 is SNEGSKA in the germline V gene (reference sequence). The CDR3 here is CSARRQRGSTDTQYF. The CDR3 bases are TGCAGCGCTAGGCGGCAGCGGGGGTCTACAGATACGCAGTATTTT.

The chain carries TRBV6-2 or TRBV6-3 and TRBJ1-1, with a possible D match to TRBD1 (6 bases). Between the trimmed V and J ends, which lost 6 bases and 0 bases, there was a span of 14 bases. The CDR3 is made up of 15 amino acids. Per germline, CDR1 MNHEY and CDR2 SVGEGT. This CDR3 reads CASSHRGLMNTEAFF. The CDR3 bases are TGTGCCAGCAGCCACCGGGGGCTCATGAACACTGAAGCTTTCTTT.

J is TRBJ1-6 and V is TRBV27; 7 bases align to TRBD1. Germline V gene data show CDR1 as MNHEY and CDR2 as SMNVEV (reference sequence). V was pared by 5 bases and J by 7 bases, with 8 bases of the junction left unmatched. The CDR3 has 15 residues. The CDR3 reads CASSGPSGGNSPLHF. CDR3 nucleotides: TGTGCCAGCAGTGGACCTTCAGGGGGGAATTCACCCCTCCACTTT.

The chain couples TRBV12-3 or TRBV12-4 to TRBJ1-4; TRBD1 is a possible D gene (5 bases). Between the trimmed V and J ends, which lost 3 bases and 6 bases, there was a span of 14 bases. This CDR3 has 15 amino acids. CDR3 protein: CASSFAAGQDEKLFF. DNA of the CDR3: TGTGCCAGCAGTTTCGCCGCGGGGCAGGATGAAAAACTGTTTTTT.

The chain employs TRBV14 and TRBJ2-3; 8 bases fit TRBD1. Germline lookup yields CDR1 SGHDN and CDR2 FVKESK. CDR3 size: 16 residues. With 2 bases clipped from V and 2 bases from J, the junction kept 6 bases outside the gene matches. The CDR3 nucleotides read TGTGCCAGCAGCCAACCGACAGGGGCATTCACAGATACGCAGTATTTT. Translating gives CASSQPTGAFTDTQYF.

This clonotype came up many times. The chain recombines TRBV12-3 or TRBV12-4 with TRBJ2-3, with D unresolved. The CDR3 length is 16 residues. The V and J ends lost 2 bases and 2 bases respectively, with 14 bases between them. The CDR3 here is CASSLRPTSPTDTQYF. CDR3 nucleotide sequence: TGTGCCAGCAGTTTAAGACCGACATCACCCACAGATACGCAGTATTTT.

This clonotype was recorded a few times. The chain links TRBV20-1 to TRBJ1-4, with a weak D call TRBD1 (5 bases). The CDR3 is 12 residues long. CDR1 and CDR2 from the germline V gene are DFQATT and SNEGSKA (reference sequence). The germline V and J ends were trimmed by 3 bases and 10 bases, with 12 bases remaining between them. The CDR3 here is CSASPGGGKLFF. CDR3 nucleotide sequence: TGCAGTGCTAGCCCCGGCGGGGGAAAACTGTTTTTT.